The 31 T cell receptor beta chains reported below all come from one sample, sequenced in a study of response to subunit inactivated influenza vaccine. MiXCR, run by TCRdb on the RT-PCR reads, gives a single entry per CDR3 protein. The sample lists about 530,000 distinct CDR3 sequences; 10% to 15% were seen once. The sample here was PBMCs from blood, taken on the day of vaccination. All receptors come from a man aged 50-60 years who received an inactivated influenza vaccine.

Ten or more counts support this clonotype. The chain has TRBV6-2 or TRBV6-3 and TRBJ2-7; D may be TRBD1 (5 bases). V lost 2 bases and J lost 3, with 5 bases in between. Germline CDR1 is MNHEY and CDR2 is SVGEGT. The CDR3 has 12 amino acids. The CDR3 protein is CASSYRGYEQYF. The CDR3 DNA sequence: TGTGCCAGCAGTTACAGGGGCTACGAGCAGTACTTC.

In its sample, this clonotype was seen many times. CDR3 nucleotide sequence: TGTGCCAGCGAACCTGGCGGGTCGGCCTACAATGAGCAGTTCTTC. Its protein is CASEPGGSAYNEQFF. The chain employs TRBV6-1 and TRBJ2-1; D is possibly TRBD2 (5 bases). Trimming took off 8 bases at V and 2 bases at J, with 16 bases between the two ends. The germline gives CDR1 MNHNS, CDR2 SASEGT. The CDR3 runs 15 residues.

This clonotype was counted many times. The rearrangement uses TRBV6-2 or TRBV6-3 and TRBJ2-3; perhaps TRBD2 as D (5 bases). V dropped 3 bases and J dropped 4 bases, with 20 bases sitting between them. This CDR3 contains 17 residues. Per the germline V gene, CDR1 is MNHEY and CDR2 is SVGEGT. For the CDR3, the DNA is TGTGCCAGCAGTTATGAGGGAGTTATCTCAGGCCCAGATACGCAGTATTTT. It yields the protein CASSYEGVISGPDTQYF.

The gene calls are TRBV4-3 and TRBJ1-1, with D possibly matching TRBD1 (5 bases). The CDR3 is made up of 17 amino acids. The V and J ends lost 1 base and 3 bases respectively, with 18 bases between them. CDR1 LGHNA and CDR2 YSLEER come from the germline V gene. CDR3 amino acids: CASSQGFRRGVDTEAFF. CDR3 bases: TGCGCCAGCAGCCAAGGGTTTCGGCGGGGCGTTGACACTGAAGCTTTCTTT.

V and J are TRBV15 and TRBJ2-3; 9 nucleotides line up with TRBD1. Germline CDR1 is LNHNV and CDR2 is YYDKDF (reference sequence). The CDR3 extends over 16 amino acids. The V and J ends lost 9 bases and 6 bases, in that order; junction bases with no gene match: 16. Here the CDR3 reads CATGRGPGQGQDTQYF. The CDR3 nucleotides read TGTGCCACTGGACGAGGACCGGGACAGGGTCAGGATACGCAGTATTTT.

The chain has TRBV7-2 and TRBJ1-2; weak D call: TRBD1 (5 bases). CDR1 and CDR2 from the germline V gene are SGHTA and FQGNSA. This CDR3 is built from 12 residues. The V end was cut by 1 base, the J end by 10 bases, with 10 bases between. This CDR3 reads CASSLEAGPYTF. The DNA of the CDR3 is TGTGCCAGCAGCTTAGAGGCGGGGCCCTACACCTTC.

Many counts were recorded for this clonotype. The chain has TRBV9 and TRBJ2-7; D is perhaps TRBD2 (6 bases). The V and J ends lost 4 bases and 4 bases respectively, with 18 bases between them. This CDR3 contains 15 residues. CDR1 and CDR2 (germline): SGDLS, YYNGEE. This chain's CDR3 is CASSSTFRREYEQYF. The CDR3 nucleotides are TGTGCCAGCAGCTCAACTTTCAGGAGGGAGTACGAGCAGTACTTC.

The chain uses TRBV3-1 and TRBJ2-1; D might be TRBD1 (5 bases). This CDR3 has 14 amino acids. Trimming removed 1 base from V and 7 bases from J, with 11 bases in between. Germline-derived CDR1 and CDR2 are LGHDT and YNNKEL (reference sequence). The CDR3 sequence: CASSQVLAGNEQFF. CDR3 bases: TGTGCCAGCAGCCAAGTGTTAGCAGGGAATGAGCAGTTCTTC.

CDR3 sequence (DNA): TGCAGTGCTAGAGATCCGGGGGGGGCTAATGAGCAGTTCTTC. Amino acids: CSARDPGGANEQFF. J is TRBJ2-1 and V is TRBV20-1, with 8 nucleotides matching TRBD2. There are 14 residues in the CDR3. Losses at the gene ends were 0 bases for V and 7 bases for J; bases not matched to a gene: 5. Germline loops: CDR1 DFQATT, CDR2 SNEGSKA (reference sequence).

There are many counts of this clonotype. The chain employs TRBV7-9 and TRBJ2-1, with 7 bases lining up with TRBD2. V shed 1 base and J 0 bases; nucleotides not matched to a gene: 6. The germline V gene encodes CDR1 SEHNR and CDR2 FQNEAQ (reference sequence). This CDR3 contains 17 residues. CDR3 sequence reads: CASSLGISGFSYNEQFF. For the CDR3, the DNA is TGTGCCAGCAGCTTAGGGATTAGCGGGTTCTCCTACAATGAGCAGTTCTTC.

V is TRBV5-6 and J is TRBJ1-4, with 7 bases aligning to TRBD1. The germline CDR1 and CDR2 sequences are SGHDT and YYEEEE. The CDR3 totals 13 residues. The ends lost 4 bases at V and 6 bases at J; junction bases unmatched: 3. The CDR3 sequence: CASSPGTDEKLFF. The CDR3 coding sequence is TGTGCCAGCAGCCCCGGGACAGATGAAAAACTGTTTTTT.

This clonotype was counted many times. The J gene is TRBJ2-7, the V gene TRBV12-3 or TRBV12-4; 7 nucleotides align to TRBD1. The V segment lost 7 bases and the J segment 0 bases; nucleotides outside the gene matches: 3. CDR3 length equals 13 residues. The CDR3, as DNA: TGTGCCAGCACAAACAGGGGCTCCTACGAGCAGTACTTC. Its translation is CASTNRGSYEQYF.

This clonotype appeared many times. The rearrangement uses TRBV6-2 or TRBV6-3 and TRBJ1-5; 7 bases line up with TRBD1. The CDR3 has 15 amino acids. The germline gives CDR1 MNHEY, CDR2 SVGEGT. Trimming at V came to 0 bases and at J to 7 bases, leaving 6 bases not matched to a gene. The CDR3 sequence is CASSYSGGQGQPQHF. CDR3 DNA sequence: TGTGCCAGCAGTTACTCAGGGGGCCAAGGGCAGCCCCAGCATTTT.

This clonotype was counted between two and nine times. CDR3 sequence reads: CASSASQGNYGYTF. The CDR3 coding sequence is TGTGCCAGCAGCGCCTCACAGGGGAACTATGGCTACACCTTC. The V call is TRBV11-2, the J call TRBJ1-2, with 7 bases matching TRBD1. This CDR3 has 14 residues. CDR1 is SGHAT, CDR2 FQNNGV, per germline. Trimming took 5 bases from V and 2 from J; bases not matched to a gene: 5.

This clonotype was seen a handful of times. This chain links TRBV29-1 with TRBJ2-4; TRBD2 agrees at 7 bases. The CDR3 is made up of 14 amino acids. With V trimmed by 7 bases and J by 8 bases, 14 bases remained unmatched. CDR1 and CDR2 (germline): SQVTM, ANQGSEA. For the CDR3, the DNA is TGCAGCGCCACCCCTGCCGGGGGGACGGACATTCAGTACTTC. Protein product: CSATPAGGTDIQYF.

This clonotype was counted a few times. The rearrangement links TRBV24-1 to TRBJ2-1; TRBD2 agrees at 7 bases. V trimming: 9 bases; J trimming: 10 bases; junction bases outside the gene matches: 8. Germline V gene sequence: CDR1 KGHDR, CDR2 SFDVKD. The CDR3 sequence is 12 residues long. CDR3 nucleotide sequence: TGTGCCACCGTGGTGGCGCGGGGGGAGCAGTTCTTC. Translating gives CATVVARGEQFF.

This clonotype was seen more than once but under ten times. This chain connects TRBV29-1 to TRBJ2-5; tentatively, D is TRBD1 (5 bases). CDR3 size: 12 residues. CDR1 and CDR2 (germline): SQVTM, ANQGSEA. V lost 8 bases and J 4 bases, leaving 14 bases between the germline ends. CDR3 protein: CSIRQSPETQYF. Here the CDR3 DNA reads TGCAGCATTAGACAGAGCCCAGAGACCCAGTACTTC.

This CDR3 is CASSLMKGLDTQYF. The CDR3 DNA reads as TGTGCCAGCAGCTTAATGAAAGGTCTGGATACGCAGTATTTT. The chain has TRBV7-8 and TRBJ2-3; D gene unclear. Germline assignment: CDR1 SGHVS and CDR2 FQNEAQ. The CDR3 extends over 14 amino acids. Trimming took off 2 bases at V and 6 bases at J, with 12 bases between the two ends. The variable domain in full, with the rest retrieved from reference TRBV7-8 and TRBJ2-3, is GAGVSQSPRYKVAKRGQDVALRCDPISGHVSLFWYQQALGQGPEFLTYFQNEAQLDKSGLPSDRFFAERPEGSVSTLKIQRTQQEDSAVYLCASSLMKGLDTQYFGPGTRLTVL.

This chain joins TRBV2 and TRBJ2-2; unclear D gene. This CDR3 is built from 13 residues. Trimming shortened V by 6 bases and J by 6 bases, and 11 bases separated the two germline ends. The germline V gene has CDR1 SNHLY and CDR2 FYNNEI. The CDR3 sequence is CASREWVSGELFF. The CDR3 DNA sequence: TGTGCCAGCAGGGAATGGGTGTCCGGGGAGCTGTTTTTT.

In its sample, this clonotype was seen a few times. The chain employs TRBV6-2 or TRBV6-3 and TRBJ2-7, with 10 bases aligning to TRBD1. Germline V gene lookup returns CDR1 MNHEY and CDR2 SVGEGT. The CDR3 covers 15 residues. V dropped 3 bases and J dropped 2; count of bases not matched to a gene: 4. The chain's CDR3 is CASSYYGTGAYEQYF. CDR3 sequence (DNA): TGTGCCAGCAGTTATTACGGGACAGGGGCCTACGAGCAGTACTTC.

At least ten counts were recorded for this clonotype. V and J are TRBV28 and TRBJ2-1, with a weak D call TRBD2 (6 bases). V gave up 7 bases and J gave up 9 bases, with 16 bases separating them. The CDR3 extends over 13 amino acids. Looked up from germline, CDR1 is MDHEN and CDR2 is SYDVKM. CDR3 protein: CASNSPGGAEQFF. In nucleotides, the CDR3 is TGTGCCAGCAATTCCCCAGGAGGGGCTGAGCAGTTCTTC.

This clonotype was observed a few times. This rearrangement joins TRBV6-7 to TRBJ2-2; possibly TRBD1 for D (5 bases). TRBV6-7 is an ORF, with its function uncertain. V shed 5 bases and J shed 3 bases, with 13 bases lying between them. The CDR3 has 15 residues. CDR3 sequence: CASSDPQGDTGELFF. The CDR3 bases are TGTGCCAGCAGTGATCCGCAGGGCGACACCGGGGAGCTGTTTTTT.

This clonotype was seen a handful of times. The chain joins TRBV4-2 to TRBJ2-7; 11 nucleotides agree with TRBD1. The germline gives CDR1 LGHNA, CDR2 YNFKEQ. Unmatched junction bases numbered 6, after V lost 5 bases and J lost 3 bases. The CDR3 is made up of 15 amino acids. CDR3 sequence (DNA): TGTGCCAGCAGCTTACAGGGACAGGGGGACTACGAGCAGTACTTC. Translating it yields CASSLQGQGDYEQYF.

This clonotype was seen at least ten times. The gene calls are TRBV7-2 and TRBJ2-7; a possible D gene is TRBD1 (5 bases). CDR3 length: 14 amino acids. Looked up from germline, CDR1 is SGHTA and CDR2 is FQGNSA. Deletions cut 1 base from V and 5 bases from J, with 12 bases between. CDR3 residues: CASSLGLFRDEQYF. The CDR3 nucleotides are TGTGCCAGCAGCTTAGGGCTTTTCAGGGACGAGCAGTACTTC.

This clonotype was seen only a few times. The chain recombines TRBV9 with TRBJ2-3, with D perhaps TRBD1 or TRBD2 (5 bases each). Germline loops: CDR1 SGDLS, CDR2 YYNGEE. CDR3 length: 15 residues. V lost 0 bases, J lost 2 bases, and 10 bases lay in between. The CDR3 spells CASSVVGTNTDTQYF. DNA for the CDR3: TGTGCCAGCAGCGTAGTGGGGACCAACACAGATACGCAGTATTTT.

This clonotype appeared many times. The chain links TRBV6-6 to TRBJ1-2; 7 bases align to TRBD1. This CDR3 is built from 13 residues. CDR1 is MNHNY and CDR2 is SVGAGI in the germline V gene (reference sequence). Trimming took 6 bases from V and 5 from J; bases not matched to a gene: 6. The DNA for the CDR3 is TGTGCCAGCAGACAAGGACAGGCTTATGGCTACACCTTC. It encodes CASRQGQAYGYTF.

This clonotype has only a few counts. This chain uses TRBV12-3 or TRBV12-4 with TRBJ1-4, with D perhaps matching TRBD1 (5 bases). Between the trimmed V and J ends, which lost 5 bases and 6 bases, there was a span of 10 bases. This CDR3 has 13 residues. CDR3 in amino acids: CASSTRGYEKLFF. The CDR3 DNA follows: TGTGCCAGCAGTACCCGGGGGTATGAAAAACTGTTTTTT.

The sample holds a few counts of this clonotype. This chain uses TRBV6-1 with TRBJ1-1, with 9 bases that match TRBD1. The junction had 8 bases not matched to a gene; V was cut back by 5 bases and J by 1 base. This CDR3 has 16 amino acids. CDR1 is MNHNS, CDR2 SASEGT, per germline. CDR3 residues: CASSRPGQGANTEAFF. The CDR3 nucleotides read TGTGCCAGCAGTAGGCCGGGACAGGGAGCGAACACTGAAGCTTTCTTT.

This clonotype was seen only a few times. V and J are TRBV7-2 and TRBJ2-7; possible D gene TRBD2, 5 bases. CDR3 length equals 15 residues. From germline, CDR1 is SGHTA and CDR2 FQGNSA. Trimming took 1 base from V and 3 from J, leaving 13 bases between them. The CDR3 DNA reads TGTGCCAGCAGCTTAGTAGGCCTAGCAAACTACGAGCAGTACTTC. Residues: CASSLVGLANYEQYF.

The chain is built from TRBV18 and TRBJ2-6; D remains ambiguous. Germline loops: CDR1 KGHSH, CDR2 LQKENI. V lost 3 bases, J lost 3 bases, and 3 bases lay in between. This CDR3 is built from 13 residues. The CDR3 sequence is CASSPVGANVLTF. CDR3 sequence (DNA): TGTGCCAGCTCACCGGTTGGGGCCAACGTCCTGACTTTC.

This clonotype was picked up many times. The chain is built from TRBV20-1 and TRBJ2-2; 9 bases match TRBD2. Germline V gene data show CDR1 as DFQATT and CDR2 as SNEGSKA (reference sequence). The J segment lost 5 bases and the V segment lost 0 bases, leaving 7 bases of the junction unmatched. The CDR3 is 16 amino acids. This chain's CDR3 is CSARDGAGGVTGELFF. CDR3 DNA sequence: TGCAGTGCTAGAGATGGGGCGGGGGGGGTTACCGGGGAGCTGTTTTTT.